This entry describes one T cell receptor beta chain. Antigen unknown. The analysis combined second doses at about 4 or about 12 weeks. This record belongs to a study of T cell responses to AZD1222 COVID-19 vaccine. TCRdb keeps only in-frame clones here, not all; method: immunoSEQ multiplex PCR. The repertoire has some 190,000 clones, about 93% of them found once; the top ten carry less than 2.5%. CDR3 length equals 15 residues. The germline V gene encodes CDR1 KGHDR and CDR2 SFDVKD. Trimming took 6 bases from V and 3 from J; bases not matched to a gene: 8. Study outcomes and limitations: Donors, mostly white British, included more females; clonal diversity was possibly underestimated. Repertoire sampling occurred only after the peak T cell response. Baseline testing showed seropositivity in only a handful of AZD1222 recipients.

The sequence derives from an adult who received the AZD1222 COVID-19 vaccine. The chain uses TRBV24-1 and TRBJ2-5; 8 bases agree with TRBD1. The sample in question was peripheral blood, obtained 28 days after the second AZD1222 dose. This CDR3 is CATSPGQGGKETQYF. CDR3 bases: TGTGCCACCAGTCCTGGACAGGGCGGAAAAGAGACCCAGTACTTC.